The entry below gives a single T cell receptor (beta chain) sequence along with its context. Its antigen is undetermined. Repertoires were generated with immunoSEQ multiplex PCR, while TCRdb's copy carries only in-frame clones and drops some. The sample has 500,000 or so clones, about 88% seen once; the top ten hold about 2.5%. The data belong to a study of Ad26.COV2.S vaccination and SARS-CoV-2 variants. Study-level background: By the intramuscular route, Ad26.COV2.S was given once, or twice 56 days apart.

Whole-study results and caveats: Post-vaccination breadth of spike-specific CD8+ and CD4+ T cell responses was reportedly substantial. Spike-specific TCR breadth in vaccine recipients exceeded that seen in placebo recipients.

The sample's treatment: roughly 18 received Ad26.COV2.S at low or high dose, single or two shots; about 5 received placebo; per-sample allocation not given. Day 63 following the first vaccine or placebo injection was when the samples were taken. In Boston, an adult donor aged 18-55 years took part. The receptor's source is a person between 18 and 65 years old who received the Ad26.COV2.S COVID-19 vaccine or a placebo. The material was peripheral blood, obtained in a trial of Ad26.COV2.S vaccine versus placebo.

CDR3 loop: CASSPRGERNTEAFF. DNA of the CDR3: TGTGCCAGCAGCCCCCGCGGGGAGCGGAACACTGAAGCTTTCTTT. The chain is built from TRBV9 and TRBJ1-1, with D uncertain. Germline values: CDR1 SGDLS, CDR2 YYNGEE. The V and J ends lost 4 bases and 1 base respectively, with 14 bases between them. The CDR3 covers 15 residues.